Listed below are T cell receptor beta chains from one sample, sequenced in a study of cytomegalovirus exposure and HLA in healthy donors. Libraries were prepared by immunoSEQ multiplex PCR; TCRdb keeps only in-frame clonotypes and omits some of them. The sample includes approximately 88,000 clones, roughly 72% of them seen just once. The sample consisted of PBMCs. The receptors shown here come from a man under 40 in good health and CMV-seropositive. CDR3s include the opening cysteine and the closing phenylalanine or tryptophan. D genes are given only for firm matches. The size of a clone is reported for some rows only, either as once, few or many, or as a class for expanded clones.

D gene: -; clone size: few; V gene: TRBV5-4; J gene: TRBJ2-4; CDR3 protein: CASSFDSRGSSIQYF; CDR3 DNA: TGTGCCAGCAGCTTTGACAGTAGGGGGAGTAGCATTCAGTACTTC
D gene: -; clone size: -; V gene: TRBV7-9; J gene: TRBJ1-2; CDR3 protein: CASSLTEALYGYTF; CDR3 DNA: TGTGCCAGCAGCTTAACCGAGGCGCTCTATGGCTACACCTTC
D gene: TRBD2; clone size: once; V gene: TRBV4-3; J gene: TRBJ2-3; CDR3 protein: CASSRGTSGRVDTQYF; CDR3 DNA: TGCGCCAGCAGCCGCGGGACTAGCGGGAGAGTAGATACGCAGTATTTT
D gene: TRBD1; clone size: few; V gene: TRBV9; J gene: TRBJ1-1; CDR3 protein: CASSVQGATEAFF; CDR3 DNA: TGTGCCAGCAGCGTACAGGGGGCAACTGAAGCTTTCTTT
D gene: -; clone size: -; V gene: TRBV5-8; J gene: TRBJ1-6; CDR3 protein: CASSLPRGPYSPLHF; CDR3 DNA: TGTGCCAGCAGCTTGCCACGGGGTCCCTATTCACCCCTCCACTTT
D gene: -; clone size: -; V gene: TRBV18; J gene: TRBJ1-3; CDR3 protein: CASSPINVQISGNTIYF; CDR3 DNA: TGTGCCAGCTCACCAATAAACGTGCAGATCTCTGGAAACACCATATATTTT
D gene: -; clone size: few; V gene: TRBV27; J gene: TRBJ2-3; CDR3 protein: CASSLSQGTDTQYF; CDR3 DNA: TGTGCCAGCAGTTTATCACAGGGCACAGATACGCAGTATTTT
D gene: TRBD2; clone size: -; V gene: TRBV5-1; J gene: TRBJ2-7; CDR3 protein: CASSVYAGGTYEQYF; CDR3 DNA: TGCGCCAGCAGCGTCTATGCGGGAGGAACCTACGAGCAGTACTTC
D gene: TRBD2; clone size: once; V gene: TRBV7-2; J gene: TRBJ2-1; CDR3 protein: CASSLGLAGTYNEQFF; CDR3 DNA: TGTGCCAGCAGCTTAGGTCTAGCGGGAACCTACAATGAGCAGTTCTTC
D gene: -; clone size: -; V gene: TRBV6-4; J gene: TRBJ1-6; CDR3 protein: CASPPPLHF; CDR3 DNA: TGTGCCAGCCCTCCCCCCCTCCACTTT
D gene: -; clone size: once; V gene: TRBV5-1; J gene: TRBJ2-3; CDR3 protein: CASLKQGGADTQYF; CDR3 DNA: TGCGCCAGTCTTAAACAGGGGGGGGCGGATACGCAGTATTTT
D gene: TRBD2; clone size: -; V gene: TRBV7-3; J gene: TRBJ2-1; CDR3 protein: CASSLGLAPDEQFF; CDR3 DNA: TGTGCCAGCAGCTTGGGACTAGCGCCGGATGAGCAGTTCTTC
D gene: TRBD1; clone size: -; V gene: TRBV10-2; J gene: TRBJ2-3; CDR3 protein: CASSGTGIADTQYF; CDR3 DNA: TGCGCCAGTTCGGGGACAGGGATAGCAGATACGCAGTATTTT
D gene: TRBD2; clone size: -; V gene: TRBV29-1; J gene: TRBJ2-2; CDR3 protein: CSVEGTSRTGELFF; CDR3 DNA: TGCAGCGTTGAGGGGACTAGCAGGACCGGGGAGCTGTTTTTT
D gene: TRBD2; clone size: -; V gene: TRBV11-1; J gene: TRBJ2-1; CDR3 protein: CASSFGLAGGKVYNEQFF; CDR3 DNA: TGTGCCAGCAGCTTCGGACTAGCGGGAGGGAAGGTATACAATGAGCAGTTCTTC
D gene: TRBD2; clone size: -; V gene: TRBV5-4; J gene: TRBJ2-7; CDR3 protein: CASSLRAGASSYEQYF; CDR3 DNA: TGTGCCAGCAGCCTAAGAGCGGGAGCTTCTTCCTACGAGCAGTACTTC
D gene: -; clone size: -; V gene: TRBV28; J gene: TRBJ2-5; CDR3 protein: CATGGADRETQYF; CDR3 DNA: TGTGCCACTGGTGGGGCCGACAGAGAGACCCAGTACTTC
D gene: -; clone size: once; V gene: TRBV5-4; J gene: TRBJ1-2; CDR3 protein: CASSLGRGEGVKNYGYTF; CDR3 DNA: TGTGCCAGCAGCTTGGGCCGGGGAGAGGGGGTAAAGAACTATGGCTACACCTTC
D gene: TRBD2; clone size: -; V gene: TRBV5-1; J gene: TRBJ2-7; CDR3 protein: CASSPLAGAPGEQYF; CDR3 DNA: TGCGCCAGCAGCCCCCTAGCGGGAGCCCCTGGAGAGCAGTACTTC
D gene: -; clone size: -; V gene: TRBV29-1; J gene: TRBJ2-6; CDR3 protein: CSVGGLDSAAGANVLTF; CDR3 DNA: TGCAGCGTTGGGGGTTTGGACAGTGCGGCTGGGGCCAACGTCCTGACTTTC
D gene: -; clone size: few; V gene: TRBV7-9; J gene: TRBJ1-1; CDR3 protein: CASSPRAGPNLEAFF; CDR3 DNA: TGTGCCAGCAGCCCCCGTGCTGGGCCGAACCTTGAAGCTTTCTTT
D gene: -; clone size: -; V gene: TRBV9; J gene: TRBJ1-1; CDR3 protein: CASSVEGRGTEAFF; CDR3 DNA: TGTGCCAGCAGCGTAGAGGGGCGGGGCACTGAAGCTTTCTTT
D gene: -; clone size: -; V gene: TRBV1; J gene: TRBJ2-7; CDR3 protein: CTSSHFTGTSTYEQYF; CDR3 DNA: TGCACCAGCAGCCATTTCACCGGGACTAGTACCTACGAGCAGTACTTC
D gene: -; clone size: -; V gene: TRBV7-9; J gene: TRBJ2-2; CDR3 protein: CASSWRDTGELFF; CDR3 DNA: TGTGCCAGCAGCTGGCGGGACACCGGGGAGCTGTTTTTT
D gene: TRBD1; clone size: few; V gene: TRBV5-1; J gene: TRBJ2-1; CDR3 protein: CASSGTVNNEQFF; CDR3 DNA: TGCGCCAGCAGCGGGACAGTCAACAATGAGCAGTTCTTC
D gene: TRBD2; clone size: -; V gene: TRBV7-9; J gene: TRBJ2-1; CDR3 protein: CASSPGRASYNEQFF; CDR3 DNA: TGTGCCAGCAGCCCGGGGAGGGCCTCCTACAATGAGCAGTTCTTC
D gene: -; clone size: -; V gene: TRBV6-5; J gene: TRBJ1-1; CDR3 protein: CASSWGGGNVNTEAFF; CDR3 DNA: TGTGCCAGCAGTTGGGGTGGCGGGAACGTGAACACTGAAGCTTTCTTT
D gene: -; clone size: -; V gene: TRBV29-1; J gene: TRBJ2-5; CDR3 protein: CSVEAQGRETQYF; CDR3 DNA: TGCAGCGTTGAAGCGCAGGGCCGGGAGACCCAGTACTTC
D gene: TRBD1; clone size: -; V gene: TRBV5-1; J gene: TRBJ1-2; CDR3 protein: CASSSDPGTGERYGYTF; CDR3 DNA: TGCGCCAGCAGCTCAGACCCCGGGACAGGGGAGAGATATGGCTACACCTTC
D gene: -; clone size: few; V gene: TRBV9; J gene: TRBJ1-1; CDR3 protein: CASSVRGLGTEAFF; CDR3 DNA: TGTGCCAGCAGCGTTAGAGGGTTGGGCACTGAAGCTTTCTTT
D gene: -; clone size: -; V gene: TRBV28; J gene: TRBJ2-7; CDR3 protein: CASSPLRYEQYF; CDR3 DNA: TGTGCCAGCAGCCCCCTCAGGTACGAGCAGTACTTC
D gene: -; clone size: -; V gene: TRBV28; J gene: TRBJ1-4; CDR3 protein: CASSSMPPTENEKLFF; CDR3 DNA: TGTGCCAGCAGTTCGATGCCCCCCACAGAGAATGAAAAACTGTTTTTT
D gene: TRBD2; clone size: -; V gene: TRBV5-1; J gene: TRBJ2-1; CDR3 protein: CASSLGPAGVGEQFF; CDR3 DNA: TGCGCCAGCAGCTTGGGCCCAGCGGGGGTGGGGGAGCAGTTCTTC
D gene: TRBD1; clone size: -; V gene: TRBV30; J gene: TRBJ2-7; CDR3 protein: CAWTGDRGSEQCF; CDR3 DNA: TGTGCCTGGACTGGGGACAGGGGCAGCGAGCAGTGCTTC
D gene: -; clone size: -; V gene: TRBV15; J gene: TRBJ1-5; CDR3 protein: CATSRVRPGWEPQHF; CDR3 DNA: TGTGCCACCAGCAGAGTCCGCCCAGGGTGGGAGCCCCAGCATTTT
D gene: -; clone size: -; V gene: TRBV4-3; J gene: TRBJ2-2; CDR3 protein: CASSQVPGAGELFF; CDR3 DNA: TGCGCCAGCAGCCAAGTCCCCGGAGCCGGGGAGCTGTTTTTT
D gene: -; clone size: -; V gene: TRBV7-3; J gene: TRBJ1-6; CDR3 protein: CASSPRESEGSPLHF; CDR3 DNA: TGTGCCAGCAGCCCTAGAGAGTCTGAGGGATCACCCCTCCACTTT
D gene: TRBD1; clone size: -; V gene: TRBV9; J gene: TRBJ2-3; CDR3 protein: CASSVVSRGPDTQYF; CDR3 DNA: TGTGCCAGCAGCGTAGTGTCCAGGGGGCCAGATACGCAGTATTTT
D gene: -; clone size: -; V gene: TRBV5-4; J gene: TRBJ2-3; CDR3 protein: CASSGEYGTDTQYF; CDR3 DNA: TGTGCCAGCAGTGGGGAGTACGGCACAGATACGCAGTATTTT
D gene: -; clone size: -; V gene: TRBV15; J gene: TRBJ2-7; CDR3 protein: CATSRDRGFYEQYF; CDR3 DNA: TGTGCCACCAGCAGAGATAGGGGCTTCTACGAGCAGTACTTC